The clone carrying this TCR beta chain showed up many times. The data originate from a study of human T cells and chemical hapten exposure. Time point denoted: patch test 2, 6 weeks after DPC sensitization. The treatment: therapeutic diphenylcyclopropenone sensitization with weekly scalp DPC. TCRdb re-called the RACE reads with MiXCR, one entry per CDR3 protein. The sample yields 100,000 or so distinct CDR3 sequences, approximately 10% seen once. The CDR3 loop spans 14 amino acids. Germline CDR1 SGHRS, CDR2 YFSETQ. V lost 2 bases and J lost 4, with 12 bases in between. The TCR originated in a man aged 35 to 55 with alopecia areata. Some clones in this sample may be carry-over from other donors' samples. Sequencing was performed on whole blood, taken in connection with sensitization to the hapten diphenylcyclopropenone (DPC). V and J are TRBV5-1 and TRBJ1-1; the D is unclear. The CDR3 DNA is TGCGCCAGCAGCTTTCGGGGTAGCGGCACTGAAGCTTTCTTT. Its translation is CASSFRGSGTEAFF.